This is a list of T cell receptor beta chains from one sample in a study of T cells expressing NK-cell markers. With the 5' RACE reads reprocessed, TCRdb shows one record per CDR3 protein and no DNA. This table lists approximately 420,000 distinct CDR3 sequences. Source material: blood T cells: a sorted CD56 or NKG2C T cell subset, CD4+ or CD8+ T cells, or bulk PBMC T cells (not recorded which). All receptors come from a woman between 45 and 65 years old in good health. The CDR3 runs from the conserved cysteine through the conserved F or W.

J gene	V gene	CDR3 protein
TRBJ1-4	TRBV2	CASSGVERVNEKLFF
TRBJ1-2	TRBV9	CASSAQGSGGYTF
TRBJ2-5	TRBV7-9	CASGGDRRALGETQYF
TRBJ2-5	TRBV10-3	CAISAPPKETQYF
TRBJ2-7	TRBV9	CASSATLAGGDYEQYF
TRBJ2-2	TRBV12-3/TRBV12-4	CASSLSGRAAELFF
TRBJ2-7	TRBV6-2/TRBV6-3	CASSRSTSYEQYF
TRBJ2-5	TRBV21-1	CASSKVKTQYF
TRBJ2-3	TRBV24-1	CATREGYTQYF
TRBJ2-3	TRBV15	CATQLTGGGGDTQYF
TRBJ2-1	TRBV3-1	CASSPPVDLLSYNEQFF
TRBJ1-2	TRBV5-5	CASSTEGPKNYGYTF
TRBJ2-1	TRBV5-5	CASSLGGVPQYNEQFF
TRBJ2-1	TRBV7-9	CASVTGGSSYNEQFF
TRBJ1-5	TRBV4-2	CASSPDAGNSNQPQHF
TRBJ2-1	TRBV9	CASSVIAGGLYNEQFF